A selection of T cell receptor beta chains follows, all from one sample in a study of response to subunit inactivated influenza vaccine. MiXCR, applied by TCRdb to the RT-PCR reads, yields one record per CDR3 protein. Here the sample spans about 180,000 distinct CDR3 sequences, about 10% being singletons. The specimen was CD8+ T cells sorted from PBMCs, collected less than 30 months after vaccination. Receptors were obtained from a man between 50 and 75 years old who received an inactivated influenza vaccine. Both conserved end residues are part of each CDR3. The D gene is left open where the match is weak. Some rows have no size entry. The others give once, few or many, or a class for an expanded clone.

V gene	D gene	J gene	CDR3 length	clone size	CDR3 DNA	CDR3 protein
TRBV13	NA	TRBJ1-4	13	NA	TGTGCCAGCACCACCCCAGCCCGTGAAAAACTGTTTTTT	CASTTPAREKLFF
TRBV24-1	NA	TRBJ2-1	12	few	TGTGCCACCAGTCTCTCCTACAATGAGCAGTTCTTC	CATSLSYNEQFF
TRBV7-9	TRBD1	TRBJ2-3	15	NA	TGTGCCAGCAGCGTCTCCGGGACAGGGTCAGATACGCAGTATTTT	CASSVSGTGSDTQYF
TRBV29-1	NA	TRBJ2-7	12	many	TGCAGCGTTAGGGAATCCCCCTACGAGCAGTACTTC	CSVRESPYEQYF
TRBV4-3	TRBD1	TRBJ2-7	15	few	TGCGCCAGCAGCCAACATGAGACAGGGCCCTACGAGCAGTACTTC	CASSQHETGPYEQYF
TRBV6-1	NA	TRBJ2-7	15	few	TGTGCCAGCAGTCCTTTCGGGACACCACAATACGAGCAGTACTTC	CASSPFGTPQYEQYF
TRBV23-1	TRBD2	TRBJ2-7	21	NA	TGCGCCAGCAGTCAATCCTCGCCGGGACAGAGGACTAGCGGGAGGGCCGGCGAGCAGTACTTC	CASSQSSPGQRTSGRAGEQYF
TRBV20-1	NA	TRBJ2-1	14	few	TGCAGTGCTAGAGCCGGAACGGGGAACAATGAGCAGTTCTTC	CSARAGTGNNEQFF
TRBV5-3	NA	TRBJ2-2	17	NA	NA	CARSLGSLAATPGSCFF
TRBV29-1	TRBD1	TRBJ2-6	17	NA	TGCAGCGCTAAGGTCCGGGACAGGAGCTCTGGGGCCAACGTCCTGACTTTC	CSAKVRDRSSGANVLTF
TRBV19	TRBD2	TRBJ2-1	14	NA	TGTGCCAGTAGTGCATGGACAGCGGGGGATGAGCAGTTCTTC	CASSAWTAGDEQFF
TRBV29-1	NA	TRBJ2-7	13	few	TGCAGCGTTGTCGTGGGCTATGCCTACGAGCAGTACTTC	CSVVVGYAYEQYF
TRBV19	TRBD2	TRBJ2-7	13	NA	TGTGCCACCGCCGGGACTAGCGGCTACGAGCAGTACTTC	CATAGTSGYEQYF
TRBV24-1	TRBD2	TRBJ2-3	14	NA	TGTGCCACCAGTAGGCTAGCGGACACAGATACGCAGTATTTT	CATSRLADTDTQYF
TRBV7-4	NA	TRBJ1-2	12	few	TGTGCCAGCAGCTTGGGGGTGGTTGGCTACACCTTC	CASSLGVVGYTF
TRBV29-1	NA	TRBJ2-1	14	NA	TGCAGCGTTGAGGGTTTGAGCTCCTACAATGAGCAGTTCTTC	CSVEGLSSYNEQFF
TRBV7-9	NA	TRBJ2-7	13	few	TGTGCCAGCAGCTTAGCGTTTGCGGGAGAGCAGTACTTC	CASSLAFAGEQYF
TRBV20-1	NA	TRBJ2-5	14	many	TGCAGTGCTAGAGATGTCGGCTACCAAGAGACCCAGTACTTC	CSARDVGYQETQYF
TRBV12-3/TRBV12-4	NA	TRBJ2-1	13	few	TGTGCCAGCGGATACGGGGGAGACAATGAGCAGTTCTTC	CASGYGGDNEQFF
TRBV20-1	NA	TRBJ1-1	14	NA	TGCAGTGCGAAAACTTACCTTAGTGACACTGAAGCTTTCTTT	CSAKTYLSDTEAFF
TRBV20-1	NA	TRBJ2-3	15	NA	TGCAGTGGCCAGGCCGGAGGCTCTTTCACAGATACGCAGTATTTT	CSGQAGGSFTDTQYF
TRBV12-3/TRBV12-4	TRBD2	TRBJ2-3	15	many	TGTGCCAGCAGTTTTCAGCGGGGGAGGACAGATACGCAGTATTTT	CASSFQRGRTDTQYF
TRBV27	NA	TRBJ2-3	11	many	TGTGCCAGCAGTTGGGCAGATACGCAGTATTTT	CASSWADTQYF
TRBV6-5	TRBD2	TRBJ2-1	16	NA	TGTGCCAGCAGTTACGATTCTAGCGGGAGTGACAATGAGCAGTTCTTC	CASSYDSSGSDNEQFF